The 4 T cell receptor delta chains below come from one sample, sequenced in a study of gamma delta lymphoproliferative disorders and STAT genes. TCRdb reprocessed the multiplex PCR reads using CATT. Here the sample spans hundreds of delta-chain clones, under 2% being singletons. Genomic DNA from isolated PBMCs served as the sequencing template. The specimen was blood. The source of these receptors is a human donor in good health.

This clone appeared a few times. A far larger clone is just one base off, so this is likely a read error. CDR3 bases: TGTGCTCTTGGGGAACTGAGTAAACTCATCTTT. Protein product: CALGELSKLIF. The chain is built from TRDV1 and TRDJ1; D remains unclear. CDR3 length: 11 residues. Germline V CDR1 and CDR2: TSWWSYY, QGS. V lost 0 bases to trimming and J lost 7 bases, with 3 bases between them.

A remark on this clone: It differs at one base from a far larger clone, so likely a read error. Distinct nucleotide sequences in the sample also encode this CDR3. CDR3 nucleotide sequence: TGTGCCTGCGACCTACTGGGGGATTACACCGATAAACTCATCTTT. Protein: CACDLLGDYTDKLIF. The V and J genes are TRDV2 and TRDJ1; TRDD3 aligns across 10 bases. V was clipped by 7 bases and J by 0 bases; unmatched bases: 7. The CDR3 runs 15 residues. The germline gives CDR1 GEAIGNYY, CDR2 EKD.

Comments on this clone: The TCRdb record carries a much larger clone's protein, which differs from this DNA's translation at residue 13; a read error is the likely cause, and the protein listed here is the DNA translation. This chain uses TRDV2 with TRDJ1; 12 bases fit TRDD3. This CDR3 is 17 amino acids long. CDR1 is GEAIGNYY and CDR2 is EKD in the germline V gene. With V trimmed by 3 bases and J by 6 bases, 13 bases remained unmatched. The CDR3 here is CACDSLKLGDTSNKLIF. The DNA for the CDR3 is TGTGCCTGTGACTCCCTGAAACTGGGGGATACTTCCAATAAACTCATCTTT.

The sample holds a few counts of this clone. This DNA's translation and the protein TCRdb lists, from a much larger clone, do not match at residue 11, likely due to a read error; the protein shown is translated from the DNA. The genes are TRDV1 and TRDJ1; 8 bases match TRDD3. CDR1 is TSWWSYY and CDR2 is QGS in the germline V gene. V lost 3 bases and J lost 0; bases outside the gene matches: 12. The CDR3 has 18 residues. CDR3 coding DNA: TGTGCTCTTGGGGAGCCGAGGGGGATAGTTCTGTACACCGATAAACTCATCTTT. Translation: CALGEPRGIVLYTDKLIF.